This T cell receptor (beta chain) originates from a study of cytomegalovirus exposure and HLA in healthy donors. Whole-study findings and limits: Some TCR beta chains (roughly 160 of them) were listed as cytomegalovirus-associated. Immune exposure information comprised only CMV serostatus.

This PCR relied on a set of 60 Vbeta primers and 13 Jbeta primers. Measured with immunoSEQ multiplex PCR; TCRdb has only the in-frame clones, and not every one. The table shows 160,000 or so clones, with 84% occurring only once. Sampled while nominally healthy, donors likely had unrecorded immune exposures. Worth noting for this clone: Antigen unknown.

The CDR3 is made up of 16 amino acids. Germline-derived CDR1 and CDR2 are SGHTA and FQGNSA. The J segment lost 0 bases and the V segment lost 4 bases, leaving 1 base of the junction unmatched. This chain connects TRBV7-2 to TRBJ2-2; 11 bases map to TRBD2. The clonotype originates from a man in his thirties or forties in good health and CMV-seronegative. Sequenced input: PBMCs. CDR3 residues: CASSWTSGSNTGELFF. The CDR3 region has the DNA TGTGCCAGCAGCTGGACTAGCGGGTCGAACACCGGGGAGCTGTTTTTT.